These 24 T cell receptor beta chains came from one sample sequenced in a study of T cell changes during pregnancy in multiple sclerosis. Clones were sequenced by immunoSEQ multiplex PCR, and TCRdb holds only the in-frame ones, with some missing. The sample records 90,000 to 120,000 clones, 92% being singletons. The specimen was peripheral blood, collected in the third trimester of pregnancy. All receptors derive from a female donor in good health, enrolled as a control in a pregnancy study.

This chain links TRBV14 with TRBJ2-7; 10 bases agree with TRBD2. The germline V gene encodes CDR1 SGHDN and CDR2 FVKESK. The CDR3 length is 16 residues. V gave up 3 bases and J gave up 3 bases; unmatched junction bases: 8. DNA for the CDR3: TGTGCCAGCAGCCAGCTGTCGGGACTAGCGATCTACGAGCAGTACTTC. Translating it yields CASSQLSGLAIYEQYF.

The chain uses TRBV5-4 and TRBJ1-4; 9 bases are shared with TRBD1. This CDR3 has 18 amino acids. The germline CDR1 and CDR2 sequences are SGHNT and YYREEE (reference sequence). The V segment lost 0 bases and the J segment 0 bases; nucleotides outside the gene matches: 6. The CDR3 region has the DNA TGTGCCAGCAGCTTGGCAAAGGGACAGGGAGCAACTAATGAAAAACTGTTTTTT. Its translation: CASSLAKGQGATNEKLFF.

This clone was observed once. The rearrangement uses TRBV19 and TRBJ1-6; D gene ambiguous. The CDR3 has 14 amino acids. The ends were cut back, 6 bases at V and 7 bases at J, with 13 bases in the middle. CDR1 is LNHDA and CDR2 is SQIVND in the germline V gene (reference sequence). Here the CDR3 DNA reads TGTGCCAGTAGCGGGATATCCTCGAATTCACCCCTCCACTTT. Protein sequence: CASSGISSNSPLHF.

The gene calls are TRBV4-1 and TRBJ2-7, with a weak D call TRBD2 (5 bases). The CDR3 runs to 15 residues. V lost 4 bases, J lost 7 bases, and 20 bases lay in between. Germline V gene sequence: CDR1 MGHRA, CDR2 YSYEKL. Written as DNA, the CDR3 is TGCGCCAGCAGCCCTATCGACGGGATCTACGATGAGCAGTACTTC. Its translation is CASSPIDGIYDEQYF.

The V and J genes are TRBV12-2 and TRBJ2-7; the table names TRBD2, a call not compared with the DNA. TRBV12-2 is recorded as a pseudogene. The CDR3 has 16 amino acids. CDR3 coding DNA: TGTGCAAGTCGCTTAGTGGCGCGGGGGGGTATCTACGAGCAGTACTTC. Protein: CASRLVARGGIYEQYF.

The genes are TRBV19 and TRBJ2-7; TRBD1 matches 10 bases. With 5 bases clipped from V and 3 bases from J, the junction kept 13 bases outside the gene matches. Germline V gene lookup returns CDR1 LNHDA and CDR2 SQIVND (reference sequence). The CDR3 loop spans 17 amino acids. The CDR3 nucleotides read TGTGCCAGTAGTTACTCGGACCGGGACAGGGGATTCTACGAGCAGTACTTC. Protein product: CASSYSDRDRGFYEQYF.

The chain recombines TRBV7-6 with TRBJ1-4; 8 positions agree with TRBD1. Germline values: CDR1 SGHVS, CDR2 FNYEAQ. CDR3 length equals 17 residues. The junction had 6 bases not matched to a gene; V was cut back by 0 bases and J by 3 bases. The CDR3 DNA is TGTGCCAGCAGCTTAGCAGCCAGGGGGCTTGCTAATGAAAAACTGTTTTTT. Its protein is CASSLAARGLANEKLFF.

The rearrangement uses TRBV6-1 and TRBJ2-3, with 10 bases matching TRBD2. CDR3 length: 16 residues. The germline gives CDR1 MNHNS, CDR2 SASEGT. V was pared by 2 bases and J by 6 bases, with 8 bases of the junction left unmatched. CDR3: CASSESRAGGLDTQYF. The DNA for the CDR3 is TGTGCCAGCAGTGAATCTAGAGCGGGGGGGCTGGATACGCAGTATTTT.

V gene TRBV5-1 combines with J gene TRBJ2-7; D may be TRBD2 (5 bases). The V gene lost 0 bases and the J gene lost 3 bases, with 10 bases spanning the gap. The V gene's germline CDR1 is SGHRS and CDR2 YFSETQ. The CDR3 is 14 amino acids. The CDR3 DNA reads TGCGCCAGCAGCTTGGTAACTAGTCTCTACGAGCAGTACTTC. Its protein product is CASSLVTSLYEQYF.

This sequence joins TRBV5-8 and TRBJ1-2; TRBD1 matches at 9 bases. The germline V gene encodes CDR1 SGHTS and CDR2 YDEGEE. V lost 5 bases to trimming and J lost 8 bases; unmatched junction nucleotides: 13. There are 15 residues in the CDR3. CDR3 nucleotides: TGTGCCAGCAGTCTCCGGGACAGGGTTAAGAGAGGCTACACCTTC. Translating it yields CASSLRDRVKRGYTF.

The gene calls are TRBV9 and TRBJ2-7; possibly TRBD1 for D (5 bases). Trimming took 0 bases from V and 3 from J, leaving 10 bases between them. Germline-derived CDR1 and CDR2 are SGDLS and YYNGEE. The CDR3 length is 14 residues. The CDR3 spells CASSVEDTLYEQYF. CDR3 coding DNA: TGTGCCAGCAGCGTAGAGGACACGCTCTACGAGCAGTACTTC.

Points on this clone: Compared with germline, one end of the junction differs, possibly owing to a read error. This chain connects TRBV7-8 to TRBJ2-7; no firm D call. Looked up from germline, CDR1 is SGHVS and CDR2 is FQNEAQ. The CDR3 has 12 residues. CDR3 nucleotides: TGTGCCGGCAGCCAGAACGTCAAAGAGCAGTACTTC. Translation gives CAGSQNVKEQYF.

This clone was seen once. The rearrangement uses TRBV6-1 and TRBJ1-3; maybe TRBD1 (5 bases). This CDR3 comprises 16 residues. Trimming shortened V by 0 bases and J by 0 bases, and 9 bases separated the two germline ends. Germline CDR1 is MNHNS and CDR2 is SASEGT. The CDR3 coding sequence is TGTGCCAGCAGTGAAGCGCAGGGTAACTCTGGAAACACCATATATTTT. Protein: CASSEAQGNSGNTIYF.

V and J are TRBV29-1 and TRBJ1-2; D is undetermined. Germline loops: CDR1 SQVTM, CDR2 ANQGSEA. CDR3 length: 11 residues. V was clipped by 3 bases and J by 7 bases, with 9 bases between them. CDR3 amino acids: CSVDPQFGYTF. The DNA of the CDR3 is TGCAGCGTTGACCCCCAATTTGGCTACACCTTC.

This clone has just one count. This rearrangement joins TRBV6-1 to TRBJ1-2; tentative D call: TRBD1 (5 bases). Deletions cut 2 bases from V and 0 bases from J, with 7 bases between. Germline V gives CDR1 MNHNS, CDR2 SASEGT. The CDR3 covers 14 residues. The CDR3 reads CASSERGTNYGYTF. CDR3 bases: TGTGCCAGCAGTGAAAGGGGAACTAACTATGGCTACACCTTC.

The V call is TRBV9, the J call TRBJ1-5; D is undetermined. The germline CDR1 and CDR2 sequences are SGDLS and YYNGEE. The CDR3 spans 13 residues. Trimming pared 0 bases from V and 5 bases from J, leaving 6 bases between. CDR3 region: CASSVDPDQPQHF. CDR3 DNA sequence: TGTGCCAGCAGCGTAGATCCTGATCAGCCCCAGCATTTT. Looking up the rest from reference TRBV9 and TRBJ1-5 gives the full variable domain: DSGVTQTPKHLITATGQRVTLRCSPRSGDLSVYWYQQSLDQGLQFLIQYYNGEERAKGNILERFSAQQFPDLHSELNLSSLELGDSALYFCASSVDPDQPQHFGDGTRLSIL.

V usage is TRBV5-4 and J usage is TRBJ1-2, with 10 bases that match TRBD1. J was trimmed by 6 bases and V by 7 bases; bases with no gene match: 3. CDR3 length: 12 residues. Germline CDR1 SGHNT, CDR2 YYREEE (reference sequence). The CDR3 is CASGGTGDGYTF. CDR3 DNA: TGTGCCAGCGGTGGGACAGGGGATGGCTACACCTTC.

The chain is built from TRBV4-3 and TRBJ1-6, with TRBD1 identical over 8 bases. Germline V gene sequence: CDR1 LGHNA, CDR2 YSLEER. J was trimmed by 13 bases and V by 1 base; bases with no gene match: 12. There are 16 residues in the CDR3. CDR3 sequence reads: CASSQVRTGPPWPLHF. The DNA of the CDR3 is TGCGCCAGCAGCCAAGTGAGGACAGGGCCCCCCTGGCCCCTCCACTTT.

V and J are TRBV7-3 and TRBJ1-1; no clear D gene. This CDR3 comprises 12 residues. The V end lost 4 bases, the J end lost 8 bases, and 11 bases lay between the germline ends. Germline V gives CDR1 SGHTA, CDR2 FQGTGA. CDR3 region: CASSSNGLEAFF. In DNA, the CDR3 is TGTGCCAGCAGCTCAAACGGGTTAGAAGCTTTCTTT.

The chain uses TRBV5-1 and TRBJ1-5; D gene unclear. The CDR3 runs 14 residues. Trimming took off 4 bases at V and 2 bases at J, with 10 bases between the two ends. Germline V lookup: CDR1 SGHRS, CDR2 YFSETQ. CDR3 loop: CASSPIGGNQPQHF. The CDR3 DNA sequence: TGCGCCAGCAGCCCGATCGGAGGCAATCAGCCCCAGCATTTT.

This rearrangement joins TRBV4-3 to TRBJ2-5, with a possible D match to TRBD1 (6 bases). CDR3 length: 14 amino acids. The germline V gene encodes CDR1 LGHNA and CDR2 YSLEER. With 2 bases removed from V and 1 base from J, the gap between germline ends came to 8 bases. In nucleotides, the CDR3 is TGCGCCAGCAGCCAAAACAGGGTCCAAGAGACCCAGTACTTC. Protein: CASSQNRVQETQYF.

CDR3 amino acids: CATSRDRGENTEAFF. The DNA for the CDR3 is TGTGCCACCAGCAGAGATCGCGGGGAGAACACTGAAGCTTTCTTT. V gene TRBV15 combines with J gene TRBJ1-1; D is unclear. Germline V gives CDR1 LNHNV, CDR2 YYDKDF (reference sequence). Trimming removed 0 bases at V and 1 base at J, with 9 bases between. The CDR3 is 15 residues long.

This chain links TRBV5-1 with TRBJ1-2, with 8 bases that match TRBD1. This CDR3 has 15 amino acids. V was pared by 0 bases and J by 3 bases, with 4 bases of the junction left unmatched. Germline CDR1 and CDR2: SGHRS and YFSETQ. In DNA form, the CDR3 reads TGCGCCAGCAGCTTGGCCCCGACAGGGGACTATGGCTACACCTTC. This translates into CASSLAPTGDYGYTF.

The chain joins TRBV27 to TRBJ2-7, with TRBD1 matching 10 bases. Germline V CDR1 and CDR2: MNHEY, SMNVEV (reference sequence). J gave up 7 bases and V 2 bases, and 5 bases lay outside the gene matches. There are 14 residues in the CDR3. CDR3: CASSLRGQGKEQYF. The CDR3 DNA reads TGTGCCAGCAGTTTAAGGGGACAGGGGAAGGAGCAGTACTTC.